Listed below are T cell receptor beta chains from one sample, sequenced in a study of Graves' ophthalmopathy and Graves' hyperthyroidism. TCRdb redid the calling of the multiplex PCR reads with MiXCR, one entry per CDR3 protein. The sample carries hundreds of thousands of distinct CDR3 sequences, over 20% recorded once. Specimen: peripheral blood. These receptors were taken from a woman in her late teens or twenties with stable Graves' hyperthyroidism. Some clones in this sample may be carry-over from other donors' samples. The CDR3 runs from the conserved cysteine through the conserved F or W. The order of the fields is J gene, clone size, D gene, V gene, CDR3 DNA, CDR3 protein. A D gene is named only where the DNA matches it firmly. The listing skips clone size in some rows; elsewhere it reads once, few, many or a size class.

j_call: TRBJ2-7
clone_size: .
d_call: .
v_call: TRBV28
cdr3_nt: TGTGCCAGCATAGAGTCGGGACCTCCTTACGAGCAGTACTTC
cdr3_aa: CASIESGPPYEQYF

j_call: TRBJ2-2
clone_size: many
d_call: TRBD1
v_call: TRBV6-4
cdr3_nt: TGTGCCAGCAGAAAACCCCGGGACAGGGGGCTGAGGGACACCGGGGAGCTGTTTTTT
cdr3_aa: CASRKPRDRGLRDTGELFF

j_call: TRBJ1-2
clone_size: few
d_call: .
v_call: TRBV4-1
cdr3_nt: TGCGCCAGCAGCCAGGCCCCGCGGGCCAATTATGGCTACACCTTC
cdr3_aa: CASSQAPRANYGYTF

j_call: TRBJ1-5
clone_size: many
d_call: .
v_call: TRBV12-3/TRBV12-4
cdr3_nt: TGTGCCAGCAGTACTGGACGGACTAGCAATCAGCCCCGGCATTTT
cdr3_aa: CASSTGRTSNQPRHF

j_call: TRBJ2-7
clone_size: .
d_call: TRBD1
v_call: TRBV4-1
cdr3_nt: TGCGCCAGCAGATCCGGGGGACAGGGGGCTGACTACGAGCAGTACTTC
cdr3_aa: CASRSGGQGADYEQYF

j_call: TRBJ2-5
clone_size: many
d_call: TRBD2
v_call: TRBV12-5
cdr3_nt: TGTGCTAGTGGTTTGGGACTAGCGGGGGGGCTAGAGACCCAGTACTTC
cdr3_aa: CASGLGLAGGLETQYF

j_call: TRBJ1-1
clone_size: few
d_call: .
v_call: TRBV6-2/TRBV6-3
cdr3_nt: TGTGCCAGCAGTTTCTATGCAGGGGAGGTGAAAGCTTTCTTT
cdr3_aa: CASSFYAGEVKAFF

j_call: TRBJ1-2
clone_size: many
d_call: .
v_call: TRBV6-5
cdr3_nt: TGTGCCAGCACCCCCGACGGGAAAAAGGTTGGCTACACCTTC
cdr3_aa: CASTPDGKKVGYTF

j_call: TRBJ2-7
clone_size: many
d_call: .
v_call: TRBV12-3/TRBV12-4
cdr3_nt: TGTGCCAGCAGTTCGGGGAGCGTGAACTACGAGCAGTACTTC
cdr3_aa: CASSSGSVNYEQYF

j_call: TRBJ2-7
clone_size: many
d_call: .
v_call: TRBV6-5
cdr3_nt: TGTGCCAGCAGTTACCCCGGGACTGGGACCTACGAGCAGTACTTC
cdr3_aa: CASSYPGTGTYEQYF

j_call: TRBJ2-2
clone_size: many
d_call: .
v_call: TRBV19
cdr3_nt: TGTGCCAGTAGGGATCAGAGAACCCTAAACACCGGGGAGCTGTTTTTT
cdr3_aa: CASRDQRTLNTGELFF

j_call: TRBJ1-2
clone_size: many
d_call: .
v_call: TRBV12-3/TRBV12-4
cdr3_nt: TGTGCCAGCACCCCCGGGGAGGGCTATGGCTACACCTTC
cdr3_aa: CASTPGEGYGYTF

j_call: TRBJ1-1
clone_size: .
d_call: .
v_call: TRBV5-1
cdr3_nt: TGCGCCAGCAGCCCCTCCCGTAACTCGAACACTGAAGCTTTCTTT
cdr3_aa: CASSPSRNSNTEAFF

j_call: TRBJ2-7
clone_size: many
d_call: TRBD1
v_call: TRBV29-1
cdr3_nt: TGCAGCGTGACAGGGGTCTACGAGCAGTACTTC
cdr3_aa: CSVTGVYEQYF

j_call: TRBJ2-5
clone_size: many
d_call: .
v_call: TRBV2
cdr3_nt: TGTGCCAGCAGTCTTTCCGGGACTCTAAACAAGGTGGAGACCCAGTACTTC
cdr3_aa: CASSLSGTLNKVETQYF